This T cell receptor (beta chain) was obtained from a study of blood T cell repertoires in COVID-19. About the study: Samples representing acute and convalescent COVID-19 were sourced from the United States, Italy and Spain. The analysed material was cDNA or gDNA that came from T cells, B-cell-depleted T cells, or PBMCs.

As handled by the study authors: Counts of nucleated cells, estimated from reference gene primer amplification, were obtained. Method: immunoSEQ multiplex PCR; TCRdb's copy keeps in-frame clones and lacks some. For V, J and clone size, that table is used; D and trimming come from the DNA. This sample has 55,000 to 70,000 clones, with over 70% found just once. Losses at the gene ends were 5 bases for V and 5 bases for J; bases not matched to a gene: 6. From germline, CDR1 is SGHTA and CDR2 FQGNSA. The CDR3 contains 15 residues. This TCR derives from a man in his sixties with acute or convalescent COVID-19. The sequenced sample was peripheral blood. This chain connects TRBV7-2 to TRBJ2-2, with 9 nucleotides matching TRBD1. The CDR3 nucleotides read TGTGCCAGCAGCCCCGACAGGGGGGTTACCGGGGAGCTGTTTTTT. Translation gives CASSPDRGVTGELFF.